The present T cell receptor beta chain was sequenced within a study of CD8 T cells in Susac syndrome. Broader study findings: It was acknowledged in the study that the number of individuals who were included in its TCR sequencing and HLA analysis was relatively small.

RNA in amounts of roughly 0.5 to 1 ug was reverse transcribed with random hexamers. Amplification of TCR beta CDR3 by immunoSEQ multiplex PCR spanned 54 Vbeta and 13 Jbeta. MiXCR, run by TCRdb on the immunoSEQ multiplex PCR reads, gives a single entry per CDR3 protein. The table shows approximately 300,000 distinct CDR3 sequences, with around 85% occurring only once. As for this clonotype: Its antigen remains unidentified.

It was negative isolation that provided the CD8+ and CD4+ T cells, whereas TEMRA cells were enriched by FACS. The CDR3 extends over 17 amino acids. V shed 5 bases and J shed 2 bases, with 22 bases lying between them. Germline lookup yields CDR1 SGHVS and CDR2 FQNEAQ. The sample consisted of CD8+ T cells from PBMCs. The chain recombines TRBV7-8 with TRBJ2-7; TRBD2 is a possible D gene (7 bases). The clonotype comes from a human donor with multiple sclerosis. The CDR3 sequence: CASSAHGGLGSPYEQYF. The CDR3 DNA sequence: TGTGCCAGCAGCGCCCACGGGGGGCTAGGGAGCCCCTACGAGCAGTACTTC.